The sequence of this T cell receptor beta chain was determined in a study of identical twins. This clonotype was detected ten times or more. Germline V gene data show CDR1 as SEHNR and CDR2 as FQNEAQ (reference sequence). The length of the CDR3 is 15 residues. Trimming at V came to 5 bases and at J to 4 bases, leaving 8 bases not matched to a gene. TCRdb re-called the 5' RACE reads with MiXCR, one entry per CDR3 protein. The sample carries roughly 260,000 distinct CDR3 sequences, 7% to 8.5% recorded once. This sample was also put to use in a study of yellow fever vaccine responses in identical twins.

The clonotype comes from a woman under 30 in good health. Sequences were obtained from CD8+ T cells sorted from blood. The chain joins TRBV7-9 to TRBJ2-3; 8 bases are a match to TRBD2. CDR3 DNA: TGTGCCAGCAGCACGGGGGGGGGAGCCCCAGATACGCAGTATTTT. Amino acid sequence: CASSTGGGAPDTQYF.